This is a list of T cell receptor beta chains from one sample in a study of T cells in Graves' hyperthyroidism and ophthalmopathy. TCRdb itself ran the multiplex PCR reads through MiXCR, one entry per CDR3 protein. The sample lists 620,000 or so distinct CDR3 sequences, about 14% seen once, with 9.5% to 15% in the top ten. Sequencing used blood. The receptor source for this set is a woman aged 45-60 years with Graves' ophthalmopathy. Both conserved end residues are part of each CDR3. The D gene is left open where the match is weak. Size is omitted from some rows. Given values are once, few, many or a class for expanded clones.

D gene | clone size | CDR3 length | J gene | V gene | CDR3 protein | CDR3 DNA
NA | NA | 11 | TRBJ1-6 | TRBV20-1 | CSASGFSPLHF | TGCAGTGCTAGCGGGTTTTCACCCCTCCACTTT
NA | NA | 14 | TRBJ2-1 | TRBV15 | CATSRGQGDGEQFF | TGTGCCACCAGCAGAGGTCAGGGCGACGGTGAGCAGTTCTTC
NA | NA | 14 | TRBJ1-1 | TRBV28 | CASRAEYRDTEAFF | TGTGCCAGCAGGGCTGAGTATAGGGACACTGAAGCTTTCTTT
NA | many | 15 | TRBJ1-2 | TRBV27 | CASKLGGGAHYGYTF | TGTGCCAGCAAACTGGGAGGGGGAGCGCACTATGGCTACACCTTC
NA | many | 13 | TRBJ1-5 | TRBV11-3 | CASSSRLDQPQHF | TGTGCCAGCAGCTCCAGACTGGATCAGCCCCAGCATTTT
TRBD1 | NA | 15 | TRBJ2-1 | TRBV27 | CASSFRTGVTSEQFF | TGTGCCAGCAGTTTCAGGACAGGGGTTACTAGTGAGCAGTTCTTC
NA | many | 16 | TRBJ1-5 | TRBV10-3 | CAISESRAWGNQPQHF | TGTGCCATCAGTGAGTCAAGGGCGTGGGGCAATCAGCCCCAGCATTTT
TRBD1 | many | 18 | TRBJ1-2 | TRBV4-1 | CASSQVTTGTGPNYGYTF | TGCGCCAGCAGCCAAGTGACTACGGGGACAGGCCCCAACTATGGCTACACCTTC
NA | NA | 18 | TRBJ2-2 | TRBV7-3 | CASSLLSMGAANTGELFF | TGTGCCAGCAGCTTACTTTCTATGGGGGCTGCGAACACCGGGGAGCTGTTTTTT
NA | NA | 11 | TRBJ2-1 | TRBV4-3 | CASSQDDEQFF | TGCGCCAGCAGCCAAGACGATGAGCAGTTCTTC
TRBD1 | NA | 15 | TRBJ2-2 | TRBV18 | CASSPRTGSTGELFF | TGTGCCAGCTCACCGAGGACAGGCTCCACCGGGGAGCTGTTTTTT
NA | NA | 14 | TRBJ2-2 | TRBV19 | CASSITPGRGELFF | TGTGCCAGTAGTATAACCCCAGGAAGGGGGGAGCTGTTTTTT
TRBD1 | NA | 16 | TRBJ2-7 | TRBV12-5 | CASGQIDRGHSYEQYF | TGTGCTAGTGGCCAAATAGACAGGGGGCATTCCTACGAGCAGTACTTC
NA | NA | 15 | TRBJ2-1 | TRBV7-9 | CASSLAASDHNEQFF | TGTGCCAGCAGCTTAGCGGCTAGCGACCACAATGAGCAGTTCTTC
NA | many | 16 | TRBJ1-4 | TRBV7-2 | CASSSLGAGWNEKLFF | TGTGCCAGCAGCTCCCTGGGCGCCGGGTGGAATGAAAAACTGTTTTTT
NA | many | 13 | TRBJ2-3 | TRBV28 | CASSIFSTDTQYF | TGTGCCAGCAGTATTTTCAGCACAGATACGCAGTATTTT
TRBD1 | many | 13 | TRBJ2-7 | TRBV20-1 | CSAPRQGASEQYF | TGCAGTGCCCCCCGCCAGGGGGCCTCCGAGCAGTACTTC
TRBD2 | many | 16 | TRBJ2-7 | TRBV28 | CASSFALAGLSYEQYF | TGTGCCAGCAGTTTCGCACTAGCGGGCCTCTCCTACGAGCAGTACTTC
NA | many | 14 | TRBJ2-4 | TRBV3-1 | CASSQEAVKNIQYF | TGTGCCAGCAGCCAAGAGGCAGTCAAAAACATTCAGTACTTC
TRBD2 | many | 15 | TRBJ2-1 | TRBV3-1 | CASSRSSGRVNEQFF | TGTGCCAGCAGCCGATCTAGCGGGAGAGTGAATGAGCAGTTCTTC
NA | few | 13 | TRBJ1-2 | TRBV6-1 | CASSESGPHGYTF | TGTGCCAGCAGTGAATCGGGGCCCCATGGCTACACCTTC
NA | many | 13 | TRBJ2-3 | TRBV29-1 | CSVDGTQADTQYF | TGCAGCGTTGATGGGACACAGGCAGATACGCAGTATTTT
NA | NA | 11 | TRBJ1-1 | TRBV27 | CASSSGFEAFF | TGTGCCAGCAGTTCCGGGTTTGAAGCTTTCTTT
TRBD2 | NA | 18 | TRBJ2-1 | TRBV29-1 | CSVELWASGRASYNEQFF | TGCAGCGTTGAATTGTGGGCTAGCGGGAGGGCCAGCTACAATGAGCAGTTCTTC
NA | many | 16 | TRBJ1-1 | TRBV18 | CASSPMRGSVNTEAFF | TGTGCCAGCTCACCCATGAGGGGATCGGTGAACACTGAAGCTTTCTTT
TRBD2 | many | 12 | TRBJ2-7 | TRBV6-1 | CASKREPDEQYF | TGTGCCAGCAAGCGGGAGCCCGACGAGCAGTACTTC
NA | NA | 16 | TRBJ2-5 | TRBV12-3/TRBV12-4 | CASSLDGTAIGRAQYF | TGTGCCAGCAGTTTAGACGGGACTGCGATTGGAAGGGCCCAGTACTTC
NA | many | 19 | TRBJ2-6 | TRBV12-3/TRBV12-4 | CASSTNGGPASSGANVLTF | TGTGCCAGCAGCACTAATGGAGGGCCAGCAAGCTCTGGGGCCAACGTCCTGACTTTC
NA | many | 15 | TRBJ2-1 | TRBV11-3 | CASSPSRWSYNEQFF | TGTGCCAGCAGCCCCAGCCGGTGGTCCTACAATGAGCAGTTCTTC
TRBD2 | many | 14 | TRBJ2-1 | TRBV20-1 | CSASRGLVSNEQFF | TGCAGTGCTAGTAGGGGACTAGTGTCGAATGAGCAGTTCTTC
TRBD2 | NA | 17 | TRBJ2-1 | TRBV4-3 | CASSQVASGRANYEQFF | TGCGCCAGCAGCCAAGTCGCTAGCGGGAGGGCCAATTATGAGCAGTTCTTC
TRBD2 | many | 18 | TRBJ2-3 | TRBV30 | CAWSVSREGRFFPDTQYF | TGTGCCTGGAGTGTCTCGCGGGAGGGCCGATTCTTCCCAGATACGCAGTATTTT
NA | NA | 13 | TRBJ1-5 | TRBV20-1 | CSASAGNNQPQHF | TGCAGTGCTAGTGCGGGTAACAATCAGCCCCAGCATTTT
NA | once | 13 | TRBJ2-5 | TRBV12-3/TRBV12-4 | CASSLRPRLDQYF | TGTGCCAGCAGTTTAAGGCCGCGATTGGACCAGTACTTC
TRBD1 | many | 15 | TRBJ1-5 | TRBV2 | CASRADRASNQPQHF | TGTGCCAGCAGGGCGGACAGGGCTAGCAATCAGCCCCAGCATTTT
NA | few | 11 | TRBJ1-2 | TRBV20-1 | CSAGGLYGYTF | TGCAGTGCTGGGGGGTTGTATGGCTACACCTTC
NA | NA | 12 | TRBJ2-3 | TRBV12-5 | CASGPSTDTQYF | TGTGCTAGTGGGCCTAGCACAGATACGCAGTATTTT
TRBD2 | NA | 16 | TRBJ2-5 | TRBV7-6 | CASSLWSSGPQETQYF | TGTGCCAGCAGCTTATGGTCTAGCGGACCCCAAGAGACCCAGTACTTC
TRBD2 | many | 16 | TRBJ2-1 | TRBV20-1 | CSAPWRAGASYNEQFF | TGCAGTGCTCCATGGAGGGCGGGAGCGTCCTACAATGAGCAGTTCTTC
NA | NA | 13 | TRBJ2-7 | TRBV5-1 | CASSLKSTFDQYF | TGCGCCAGCAGCTTGAAATCGACTTTCGACCAGTACTTC
TRBD1 | many | 15 | TRBJ2-2 | TRBV6-1 | CASSRTGGRTGELFF | TGTGCCAGCAGTCGCACAGGGGGACGAACCGGGGAGCTGTTTTTT
TRBD2 | NA | 16 | TRBJ2-1 | TRBV4-1 | CASSHRSGRVLYEQFF | TGCGCCAGCAGCCACCGTAGCGGGAGGGTACTATATGAGCAGTTCTTC
TRBD2 | many | 15 | TRBJ2-2 | TRBV12-3/TRBV12-4 | CASSLSGRITGELFF | TGTGCCAGCAGTCTTAGCGGGAGGATCACCGGGGAGCTGTTTTTT
NA | many | 15 | TRBJ2-2 | TRBV20-1 | CSAPDAKSNTGELFF | TGCAGTGCACCGGACGCGAAATCGAACACCGGGGAGCTGTTTTTT
TRBD1 | many | 16 | TRBJ2-3 | TRBV7-6 | CASSLGTGARTDTQYF | TGTGCCAGCAGCTTAGGCACAGGGGCCCGCACAGATACGCAGTATTTT
TRBD2 | many | 15 | TRBJ2-3 | TRBV28 | CASSLDLAGADTQYF | TGTGCCAGCAGTTTAGACCTAGCGGGGGCAGATACGCAGTATTTT
NA | many | 16 | TRBJ1-5 | TRBV3-1 | CASSQGVGTGNQPQHF | TGTGCCAGCAGCCAAGGTGTCGGGACGGGAAATCAGCCCCAGCATTTT
NA | many | 13 | TRBJ2-7 | TRBV12-3/TRBV12-4 | CASSFTGTEEQYF | TGTGCCAGCAGTTTTACAGGGACCGAGGAGCAGTACTTC
NA | NA | 14 | TRBJ1-5 | TRBV4-1 | CASSQEGGGQPQHF | TGCGCCAGCAGCCAAGAAGGGGGGGGTCAGCCCCAGCATTTT
TRBD1 | many | 15 | TRBJ1-5 | TRBV27 | CASSAGQGPNQPQHF | TGTGCCAGCAGTGCCGGACAGGGACCGAATCAGCCCCAGCATTTT